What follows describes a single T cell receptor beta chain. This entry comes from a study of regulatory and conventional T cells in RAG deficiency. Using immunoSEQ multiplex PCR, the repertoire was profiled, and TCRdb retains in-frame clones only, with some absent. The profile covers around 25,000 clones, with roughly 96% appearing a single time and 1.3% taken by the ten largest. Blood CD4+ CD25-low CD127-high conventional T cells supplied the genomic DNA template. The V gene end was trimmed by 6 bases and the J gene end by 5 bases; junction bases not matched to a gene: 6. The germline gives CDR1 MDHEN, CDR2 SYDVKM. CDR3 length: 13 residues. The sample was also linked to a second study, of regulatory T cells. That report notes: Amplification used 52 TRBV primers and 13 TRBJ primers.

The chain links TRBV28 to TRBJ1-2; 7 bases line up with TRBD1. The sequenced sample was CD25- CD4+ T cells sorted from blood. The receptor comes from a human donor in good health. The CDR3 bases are TGTGCCAGCAGCCCCGGGACAGAGTATGGCTACACCTTC. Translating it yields CASSPGTEYGYTF.